These 26 T cell receptor beta chains originate from one sample sequenced in a study of cytomegalovirus exposure and HLA in healthy donors. 60 Vbeta and 13 Jbeta primers were used in PCR. Clones were sequenced by immunoSEQ multiplex PCR, and TCRdb holds only the in-frame ones, with some missing. In the table there are around 140,000 clones, roughly 70% of which are singletons. The sample comprised PBMCs. The receptor source for this set is a man aged 25-45 years in good health and CMV-seronegative.

This chain uses TRBV7-8 with TRBJ2-2, with 7 bases that match TRBD2. This CDR3 comprises 16 residues. With 1 base clipped from V and 6 bases from J, the junction kept 8 bases outside the gene matches. In germline, CDR1 is SGHVS, CDR2 FQNEAQ. The CDR3 sequence is CASSLVPSGVAGELFF. The CDR3 DNA sequence: TGTGCCAGCAGCTTAGTGCCCAGCGGGGTAGCCGGGGAGCTGTTTTTT.

The genes are TRBV28 and TRBJ2-1, with 8 bases that match TRBD1. The CDR3 sequence is 15 residues long. CDR1 and CDR2 from the germline V gene are MDHEN and SYDVKM. Losses at the gene ends were 8 bases for V and 9 bases for J; bases not matched to a gene: 15. The CDR3 nucleotides read TGTGCCAGCGGATTAGGTTCCCGGACAGGGTTTGAGCAGTTCTTC. Translation gives CASGLGSRTGFEQFF.

The genes are TRBV7-9 and TRBJ1-5, with 7 bases that match TRBD1. The length of the CDR3 is 14 residues. The V gene end was trimmed by 7 bases and the J gene end by 3 bases; junction bases not matched to a gene: 6. CDR1 is SEHNR and CDR2 is FQNEAQ in the germline V gene (reference sequence). CDR3 protein: CASTTGQVNQPQHF. The CDR3 DNA sequence: TGTGCCAGCACGACAGGACAGGTCAATCAGCCCCAGCATTTT.

The chain employs TRBV2 and TRBJ2-1; D gene unclear. V shed 7 bases and J shed 3 bases, with 10 bases lying between them. The CDR3 is 13 residues long. CDR1 is SNHLY and CDR2 is FYNNEI in the germline V gene. CDR3 residues: CASIDSHYNEQFF. CDR3 bases: TGTGCCAGCATCGACTCTCACTACAATGAGCAGTTCTTC.

This sequence joins TRBV9 and TRBJ2-1; D is possibly TRBD2 (6 bases). Per germline, CDR1 SGDLS and CDR2 YYNGEE. The V end was cut by 0 bases, the J end by 10 bases, with 14 bases between. The CDR3 consists of 14 residues. The CDR3 DNA reads TGTGCCAGCAGCGTAGCTACTGTCGGAGGGGAGCAGTTCTTC. Its protein is CASSVATVGGEQFF.

This chain joins TRBV18 and TRBJ2-3; 14 nucleotides agree with TRBD2. CDR3 length equals 18 residues. J was trimmed by 1 base and V by 5 bases; bases with no gene match: 8. Germline V gives CDR1 KGHSH, CDR2 LQKENI. Here the CDR3 reads CASSSSTSGRAGTDTQYF. Written as DNA, the CDR3 is TGTGCCAGCTCATCTTCGACTAGCGGGAGGGCCGGCACAGATACGCAGTATTTT.

A few counts support this clone. The V gene is TRBV9, the J gene TRBJ1-1; possibly TRBD1 for D (6 bases). The V end was cut by 4 bases, the J end by 5 bases, with 12 bases between. CDR1 is SGDLS and CDR2 is YYNGEE in the germline V gene. The CDR3 loop spans 13 amino acids. The DNA for the CDR3 is TGTGCCAGCAGCTCGACCCAGGGGACTGAAGCTTTCTTT. This encodes CASSSTQGTEAFF.

This clone turned up a few times. The chain uses TRBV9 and TRBJ1-2; 9 bases match TRBD1. Germline V gene data show CDR1 as SGDLS and CDR2 as YYNGEE. J was trimmed by 5 bases and V by 0 bases; bases with no gene match: 5. The CDR3 has 15 residues. CDR3 residues: CASSVEPTGGYGYTF. The CDR3 coding sequence is TGTGCCAGCAGCGTAGAGCCGACAGGGGGATATGGCTACACCTTC.

The V and J genes are TRBV18 and TRBJ1-2; D might be TRBD1 (5 bases). Trimming cost V 5 bases and J 6 bases, with 10 bases left between them. The V gene's germline CDR1 is KGHSH and CDR2 LQKENI. This CDR3 is 12 amino acids long. Here the CDR3 DNA reads TGTGCCAGCTCATCTACGGGGGATGGCTACACCTTC. The encoded protein is CASSSTGDGYTF.

This sequence joins TRBV7-3 and TRBJ2-3; 7 positions agree with TRBD2. The junction had 2 bases not matched to a gene; V was cut back by 2 bases and J by 0 bases. The CDR3 loop spans 15 amino acids. Germline CDR1 SGHTA, CDR2 FQGTGA. This CDR3 is CASSLGTTSTDTQYF. The CDR3, as DNA: TGTGCCAGCAGCTTAGGGACTACTAGCACAGATACGCAGTATTTT.

This rearrangement joins TRBV30 to TRBJ1-1; maybe TRBD1 (5 bases). V was shortened by 0 bases and J by 4 bases, with 9 bases between the two germline ends. Germline-derived CDR1 and CDR2 are GTSNPN and SVGIG (reference sequence). The CDR3 is 13 amino acids. This CDR3 reads CAWSVGGTTEAFF. Here the CDR3 DNA reads TGTGCCTGGAGTGTGGGAGGGACCACTGAAGCTTTCTTT.

The chain couples TRBV11-2 to TRBJ2-1; TRBD2 matches at 15 bases. The CDR3 contains 18 residues. CDR1 and CDR2 (germline): SGHAT, FQNNGV. The V and J ends lost 6 bases and 5 bases, in that order; junction bases with no gene match: 11. In DNA, the CDR3 is TGTGCCAGCAGTTCTGGACTAGCGGGAGGGCCGATTCACAATGAGCAGTTCTTC. This encodes CASSSGLAGGPIHNEQFF.

The genes are TRBV5-1 and TRBJ2-7; 9 bases map to TRBD1. This CDR3 has 14 amino acids. Trimming took 0 bases from V and 3 from J; bases not matched to a gene: 1. The germline CDR1 and CDR2 sequences are SGHRS and YFSETQ. The CDR3 sequence is CASSLVDRGYEQYF. In DNA form, the CDR3 reads TGCGCCAGCAGCTTGGTGGACAGGGGCTACGAGCAGTACTTC.

This chain joins TRBV6-5 and TRBJ2-7, with a possible D match to TRBD1 (6 bases). The V and J ends lost 5 bases and 4 bases respectively, with 12 bases between them. This CDR3 is built from 13 residues. Germline values: CDR1 MNHEY, CDR2 SVGAGI. CDR3 loop: CASSLRQEYEQYF. DNA for the CDR3: TGTGCCAGCAGTCTTCGACAGGAATACGAGCAGTACTTC.

The CDR3 DNA sequence: TGTGCCACCACGGACAGCCTGAATCAGCCCCAGCATTTT. Its translation: CATTDSLNQPQHF. The rearrangement joins TRBV2 to TRBJ1-5; possible D gene TRBD1, 6 bases. Trimming removed 10 bases at V and 4 bases at J, with 14 bases between. Germline CDR1 SNHLY, CDR2 FYNNEI. This CDR3 is built from 13 residues.

This CDR3 reads CAISDRTGEADTQYF. As DNA, the CDR3 is TGTGCCATCAGTGATCGGACAGGGGAAGCAGATACGCAGTATTTT. The J gene is TRBJ2-3, the V gene TRBV10-3, with 9 bases that match TRBD1. V lost 3 bases and J lost 4; bases outside the gene matches: 5. The CDR3 extends over 15 amino acids. In germline, CDR1 is ENHRY, CDR2 SYGVKD.

The rearrangement links TRBV9 to TRBJ2-7; 11 bases fit TRBD2. The V segment lost 4 bases and the J segment 7 bases; nucleotides outside the gene matches: 7. CDR3 length: 14 residues. Germline CDR1 is SGDLS and CDR2 is YYNGEE. Here the CDR3 reads CASSPTSGRDEQYF. DNA for the CDR3: TGTGCCAGCAGCCCCACTAGCGGGAGAGATGAGCAGTACTTC.

V is TRBV2 and J is TRBJ1-2, with D perhaps matching TRBD1 (6 bases). The CDR3 contains 11 residues. From germline, CDR1 is SNHLY and CDR2 FYNNEI. Trimming removed 6 bases at V and 7 bases at J, with 9 bases between. The CDR3 bases are TGTGCCAGCAGACAGGGCTCTGGCTACACCTTC. Translating gives CASRQGSGYTF.

The rearrangement uses TRBV5-1 and TRBJ2-7; 8 nucleotides match TRBD2. The CDR3 extends over 13 amino acids. Germline lookup yields CDR1 SGHRS and CDR2 YFSETQ. Trimming cost V 7 bases and J 1 base; bases outside gene matches: 4. CDR3 region: CASRGGLSYEQYF. In nucleotides, the CDR3 is TGCGCCAGCCGGGGGGGGTTGTCCTACGAGCAGTACTTC.

The CDR3 loop reads CASSFGGSNYGYTF. CDR3 nucleotide sequence: TGTGCCAGCAGTTTCGGGGGTTCCAACTATGGCTACACCTTC. This chain links TRBV28 with TRBJ1-2; perhaps TRBD1 as D (5 bases). CDR3 length: 14 residues. CDR1 and CDR2 from the germline V gene are MDHEN and SYDVKM. V dropped 3 bases and J dropped 2 bases, with 10 bases sitting between them.

The chain uses TRBV7-2 and TRBJ2-7, with unresolved D. Germline CDR1 SGHTA, CDR2 FQGNSA. The CDR3 is made up of 12 amino acids. V shed 6 bases and J shed 2 bases, with 8 bases lying between them. CDR3 in DNA: TGTGCCAGCAGTCTTCTAGCCTACGAGCAGTACTTC. Its protein product is CASSLLAYEQYF.

This chain uses TRBV28 with TRBJ2-1; 9 nucleotides match TRBD2. Losses at the gene ends were 6 bases for V and 2 bases for J; bases not matched to a gene: 5. The CDR3 consists of 15 residues. Germline V gene data show CDR1 as MDHEN and CDR2 as SYDVKM. The chain's CDR3 is CASRVSGSTYNEQFF. CDR3 in DNA: TGTGCCAGCAGGGTTAGCGGGAGCACCTACAATGAGCAGTTCTTC.

This chain's CDR3 is CASSLDLGVGGTEAFF. CDR3 nucleotides: TGTGCCAGCAGCTTAGATCTTGGCGTTGGGGGGACTGAAGCTTTCTTT. The V gene is TRBV11-2, the J gene TRBJ1-1; TRBD1 is a possible D gene (5 bases). CDR3 length equals 16 residues. V lost 0 bases and J 5 bases, leaving 16 bases between the germline ends. Looked up from germline, CDR1 is SGHAT and CDR2 is FQNNGV.

The gene calls are TRBV29-1 and TRBJ1-1; 7 bases agree with TRBD1. The CDR3 is 14 amino acids. Trimming cost V 3 bases and J 1 base; bases outside gene matches: 5. Germline lookup yields CDR1 SQVTM and CDR2 ANQGSEA. CDR3 sequence (DNA): TGCAGCGTTGATAAGAGGGACAGGAACACTGAAGCTTTCTTT. It yields the protein CSVDKRDRNTEAFF.

The gene calls are TRBV7-2 and TRBJ2-5, with TRBD1 matching 9 bases. V trimming: 7 bases; J trimming: 4 bases; junction bases outside the gene matches: 7. CDR1 is SGHTA, CDR2 FQGNSA, per germline. The CDR3 spans 14 residues. The CDR3 DNA follows: TGTGCCAGCACCTATAACAGGGGGCGAGAGACCCAGTACTTC. Protein product: CASTYNRGRETQYF.

For this clone: Other DNA sequences in this specimen translate into the identical CDR3. The chain joins TRBV7-9 to TRBJ2-7, with D tentatively TRBD1 (6 bases). The CDR3 covers 14 residues. CDR1 is SEHNR, CDR2 FQNEAQ, per germline (reference sequence). The germline V and J ends were trimmed by 8 bases and 5 bases, with 19 bases remaining between them. The CDR3 coding sequence is TGTGCCAGCGGATTTCGGGCAGGGGCGAACGAGCAGTACTTC. The encoded protein is CASGFRAGANEQYF.